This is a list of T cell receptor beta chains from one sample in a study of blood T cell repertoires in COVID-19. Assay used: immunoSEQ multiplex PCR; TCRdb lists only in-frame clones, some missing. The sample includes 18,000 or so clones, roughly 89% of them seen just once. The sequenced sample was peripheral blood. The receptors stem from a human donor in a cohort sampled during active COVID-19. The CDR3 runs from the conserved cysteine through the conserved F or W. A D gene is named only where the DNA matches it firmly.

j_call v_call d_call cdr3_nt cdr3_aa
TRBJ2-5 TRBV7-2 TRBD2 TGTGCCAGCAGCTTTCAGCGGGGGGGCCGCGAGACCCAGTACTTC CASSFQRGGRETQYF
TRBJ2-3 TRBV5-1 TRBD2 TGCGCCAGCAGCTTAGGGACTAGCGGACTCCAGGATACGCAGTATTTT CASSLGTSGLQDTQYF
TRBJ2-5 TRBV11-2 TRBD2 TGTGCCAGCAGCCCAACCGGGACTAGCGGGAGGGAGACCCAGTACTTC CASSPTGTSGRETQYF
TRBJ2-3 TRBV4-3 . TGCGCCAGCAGCCTAGCGGGCACAGATACGCAGTATTTT CASSLAGTDTQYF
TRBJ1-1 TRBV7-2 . TGTGCCAGCAGCTTACTACTGCCCCCATCGAACACTGAAGCTTTCTTT CASSLLLPPSNTEAFF
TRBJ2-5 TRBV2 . TGTGCCAGCGGTCGGGACTCGGGACAAGAGACCCAGTACTTC CASGRDSGQETQYF
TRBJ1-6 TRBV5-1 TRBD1 TGCGCCAGCAGCGAGACAGGGTCAGCCGGCTCACCCCTCCACTTT CASSETGSAGSPLHF
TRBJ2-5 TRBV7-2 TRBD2 TGTGCCAGCAGCCTACTGACTAGCGTCCCACGGGATAGGCAAGAGACCCAGTACTTC CASSLLTSVPRDRQETQYF
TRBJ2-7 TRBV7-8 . TGTGCCAGCAGCCCGACAGGTTATGGATACGAGCAGTACTTC CASSPTGYGYEQYF
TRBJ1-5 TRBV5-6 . TGTGCCAGCAGCTCCGCCGGGTTACCAAATCAGCCCCAGCATTTT CASSSAGLPNQPQHF
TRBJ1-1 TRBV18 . TGTGCCAGCTCACCCCTTGGAGGAGGGTACACTGAAGCTTTCTTT CASSPLGGGYTEAFF
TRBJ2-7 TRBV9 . TGTGCCAGCAGCGTAGAGGTTGGAGGAACCTACGAGCAGTACTTC CASSVEVGGTYEQYF
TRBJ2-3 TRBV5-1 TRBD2 TGCGCCAGCAGCTTGAATCCTCTTGCGGGAGTCGGAAACACAGATACGCAGTATTTT CASSLNPLAGVGNTDTQYF